These 17 T cell receptor beta chains came from one sample sequenced in a study of glioma-infiltrating T cells. Amplification of TCR alpha and beta CDR3 regions from RNA used iRepertoire nested multiplex PCR. MiXCR, run by TCRdb on the multiplex PCR reads, gives a single entry per CDR3 protein. The sample records 95,000 to 110,000 distinct CDR3 sequences, about 30% being singletons. The specimen sequenced was glioma tissue, nonneoplastic brain tissue, or PBMCs (not recorded which). The receptors here all came from a human donor with low-grade glioma or glioblastoma, undergoing nonglioma brain surgery, or in good health (not recorded which).

This clonotype has a handful of counts. The gene calls are TRBV20-1 and TRBJ1-6; a possible D gene is TRBD1 (5 bases). Germline CDR1 and CDR2: DFQATT and SNEGSKA (reference sequence). Trimming removed 3 bases from V and 6 bases from J, with 12 bases in between. The length of the CDR3 is 14 residues. The CDR3 loop reads CSARDEGVNSPLHF. The CDR3 DNA is TGCAGTGCTAGGGACGAAGGGGTTAATTCACCCCTCCACTTT.

Of note for this clonotype: One base away lies a much larger clone, so this may be a sequencing read error. CDR3 protein: CSVDGCRINSNQPQHF. CDR3 sequence (DNA): TGCAGCGTTGATGGTTGCAGGATTAATAGCAATCAGCCCCAGCATTTT. This chain connects TRBV29-1 to TRBJ1-5, with D uncertain. CDR1 and CDR2 from the germline V gene are SQVTM and ANQGSEA. V lost 3 bases, J lost 0 bases, and 15 bases lay in between. CDR3 length: 16 residues.

In the case of this clonotype: Given a much more abundant clone one base away, this may be a read error. The chain links TRBV18 to TRBJ1-2; D may be TRBD1 (5 bases). V was shortened by 3 bases and J by 9 bases, with 20 bases between the two germline ends. There are 15 residues in the CDR3. The V gene's germline CDR1 is KGHSH and CDR2 LQKENI. CDR3 sequence (DNA): TGTGCCAGCTCACCGAGTATGAGGGGAAATAATTGCTACACCTTC. Its translation is CASSPSMRGNNCYTF.

To note about this clonotype: A much larger clone sits a single nucleotide away, making a read error possible. This chain joins TRBV20-1 and TRBJ2-7; no definite D call. Germline values: CDR1 DFQATT, CDR2 SNEGSKA (reference sequence). The CDR3 consists of 13 residues. V lost 6 bases to trimming and J lost 1 base, with 13 bases between them. DNA of the CDR3: TGCAGTGCCCCTAGGTCCGCGTCCTACGAGCAGTACTTC. It codes for CSAPRSASYEQYF.

This clonotype showed up many times. The chain recombines TRBV20-1 with TRBJ1-2; no clear D gene. The germline gives CDR1 DFQATT, CDR2 SNEGSKA (reference sequence). Trimming removed 2 bases at V and 6 bases at J, with 19 bases between. The CDR3 covers 15 residues. The CDR3 is CSARISLQGGHGYTF. DNA of the CDR3: TGCAGTGCTAGAATCTCCCTCCAAGGCGGGCATGGCTACACCTTC.

This clonotype was detected many times. The chain has TRBV2 and TRBJ2-3; weak D call: TRBD1 (6 bases). From germline, CDR1 is SNHLY and CDR2 FYNNEI. The CDR3 is made up of 13 amino acids. V was cut by 8 bases and J by 3 bases, with 12 bases left in between. The CDR3 DNA is TGTGCCAGCCACACAGGGAAGACAGATACGCAGTATTTT. Its translation is CASHTGKTDTQYF. Filled out from reference TRBV2 and TRBJ2-3, the complete variable domain reads EPEVTQTPSHQVTQMGQEVILRCVPISNHLYFYWYRQILGQKVEFLVSFYNNEISEKSEIFDDQFSVERPDGSNFTLKIRSTKLEDSAMYFCASHTGKTDTQYFGPGTRLTVL.

This clonotype was observed many times. The chain joins TRBV7-2 to TRBJ1-3; unclear D gene. This CDR3 has 11 amino acids. Germline values: CDR1 SGHTA, CDR2 FQGNSA. V gave up 1 base and J gave up 7 bases, with 2 bases separating them. The CDR3: CASSLGNTIYF. CDR3 DNA sequence: TGTGCCAGCAGCTTAGGGAACACCATATATTTT.

The chain recombines TRBV5-4 with TRBJ2-3; the match to TRBD2 covers 7 bases. This CDR3 is 16 amino acids long. Trimming took 4 bases from V and 2 from J; bases not matched to a gene: 10. Germline CDR1 is SGHNT and CDR2 is YYREEE (reference sequence). The CDR3 region has the DNA TGTGCCAGCAGCGAATTGGGCGGGAGAGCCACAGATACGCAGTATTTT. Residues: CASSELGGRATDTQYF. Together with reference TRBV5-4 and TRBJ2-3, the CDR3 gives the full variable domain: ETGVTQSPTHLIKTRGQQVTLRCSSQSGHNTVSWYQQALGQGPQFIFQYYREEENGRGNFPPRFSGLQFPNYSSELNVNALELDDSALYLCASSELGGRATDTQYFGPGTRLTVL.

This clonotype came up a few times. This rearrangement joins TRBV6-1 to TRBJ2-1; either TRBD1 or TRBD2 may supply D (6 bases each). V dropped 5 bases and J dropped 7 bases, with 18 bases sitting between them. The CDR3 extends over 15 amino acids. From germline, CDR1 is MNHNS and CDR2 SASEGT. CDR3 protein: CASSSTGAPTNEQFF. For the CDR3, the DNA is TGTGCCAGCAGTTCCACGGGGGCGCCGACAAATGAGCAGTTCTTC.

This clonotype has a count of ten or more. CDR3 nucleotide sequence: TGTGCCAGTAGCCGGGGACAGACAAATCAGCCCCAGCATTTT. It specifies CASSRGQTNQPQHF. The gene calls are TRBV19 and TRBJ1-5; TRBD1 aligns across 7 bases. Germline lookup yields CDR1 LNHDA and CDR2 SQIVND (reference sequence). The CDR3 totals 14 residues. Germline trimming cut 6 bases from V and 4 bases from J; bases unmatched to any gene: 6.

The rearrangement joins TRBV7-9 to TRBJ1-2, with D maybe TRBD1 (5 bases). Germline values: CDR1 SEHNR, CDR2 FQNEAQ (reference sequence). V gave up 3 bases and J gave up 5 bases, with 13 bases separating them. The CDR3 has 14 amino acids. CDR3 region: CASSFSGTPYGYTF. The CDR3 DNA sequence: TGTGCCAGCAGCTTTTCCGGGACCCCTTATGGCTACACCTTC.

V gene TRBV10-3 combines with J gene TRBJ2-3; perhaps TRBD1 as D (7 bases). The germline V gene encodes CDR1 ENHRY and CDR2 SYGVKD. This CDR3 has 14 amino acids. V lost 6 bases, J lost 3 bases, and 13 bases lay in between. The CDR3 DNA reads as TGTGCCATCAGGGAGGGGGCGCCGACAGATACGCAGTATTTT. It encodes CAIREGAPTDTQYF.

This clonotype was detected ten times or more. The chain has TRBV15 and TRBJ2-7, with unresolved D. Germline lookup yields CDR1 LNHNV and CDR2 YYDKDF (reference sequence). Trimming removed 0 bases from V and 2 bases from J, with 5 bases in between. The CDR3 totals 13 residues. The CDR3 DNA is TGTGCCACCAGCAGAGAGACACCCTACGAGCAGTACTTC. Residues: CATSRETPYEQYF.

With regard to this clonotype: A much larger clone sits a single nucleotide away, making a read error possible. J is TRBJ2-3 and V is TRBV20-1; TRBD2 matches at 9 bases. The CDR3 contains 16 residues. The germline V gene encodes CDR1 DFQATT and CDR2 SNEGSKA (reference sequence). The CDR3 protein is CSAELRGGRGTGTQYF. The DNA of the CDR3 is TGCAGTGCGGAACTGCGGGGGGGCCGGGGCACAGGTACGCAGTATTTT.

This clonotype was observed many times. This chain joins TRBV7-9 and TRBJ2-1; D is ambiguous. The V end lost 5 bases, the J end lost 8 bases, and 7 bases lay between the germline ends. CDR1 is SEHNR and CDR2 is FQNEAQ in the germline V gene (reference sequence). This CDR3 is built from 11 residues. The CDR3 loop is CASSPQDEQFF. Here the CDR3 DNA reads TGTGCCAGCAGCCCCCAGGATGAGCAGTTCTTC.

This clonotype was detected ten times or more. V usage is TRBV28 and J usage is TRBJ2-1; D possibly corresponds to TRBD2 (5 bases). V was cut by 6 bases and J by 0 bases, with 12 bases left in between. Germline V gene data show CDR1 as MDHEN and CDR2 as SYDVKM. There are 15 residues in the CDR3. Here the CDR3 reads CASSLRVSSYNEQFF. The DNA of the CDR3 is TGTGCCAGCAGCTTGAGGGTATCCTCCTACAATGAGCAGTTCTTC.

The table lists this clonotype with a few counts. This sequence joins TRBV6-1 and TRBJ2-5; TRBD1 matches at 8 bases. Unmatched junction bases numbered 7, after V lost 5 bases and J lost 2 bases. Looked up from germline, CDR1 is MNHNS and CDR2 is SASEGT. This CDR3 has 15 residues. The CDR3 protein is CASSRRQGPQETQYF. CDR3 bases: TGTGCCAGCAGTCGCCGACAGGGGCCTCAAGAGACCCAGTACTTC.